The entry below describes one T cell receptor (beta chain). Original data processing: Using reference gene primer amplification, nucleated cell counts were estimated. Produced via immunoSEQ multiplex PCR; TCRdb's table is partial and in-frame only. That table is the source of V, J and clone size, and D and trimming were worked out from the DNA. The profile covers over 50,000 clones, with about 90% appearing a single time and about 14% taken by the ten largest. With 8 bases clipped from V and 3 bases from J, the junction kept 5 bases outside the gene matches. The CDR3 is 13 amino acids. These data come from a study of blood T cell repertoires in COVID-19.

The rearrangement joins TRBV12-3 or TRBV12-4 to TRBJ2-7; TRBD2 agrees at 9 bases. Input material: peripheral blood. This TCR was sampled from a human donor in a cohort sampled during active COVID-19. The chain's CDR3 is CASGSGRSYEQYF. In DNA, the CDR3 is TGTGCCAGCGGGAGCGGGAGGAGCTACGAGCAGTACTTC.